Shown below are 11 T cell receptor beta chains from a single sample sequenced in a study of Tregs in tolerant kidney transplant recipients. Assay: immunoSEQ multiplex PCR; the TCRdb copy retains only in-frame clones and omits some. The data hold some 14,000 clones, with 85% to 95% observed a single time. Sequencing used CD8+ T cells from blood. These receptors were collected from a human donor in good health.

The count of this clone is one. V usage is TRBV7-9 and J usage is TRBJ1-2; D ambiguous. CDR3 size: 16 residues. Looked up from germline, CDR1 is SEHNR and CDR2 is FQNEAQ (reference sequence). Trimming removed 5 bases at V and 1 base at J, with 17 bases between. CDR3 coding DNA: TGTGCCAGCAGCCGAGCGGATACCGGGTTTAACTATGGCTACACCTTC. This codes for CASSRADTGFNYGYTF.

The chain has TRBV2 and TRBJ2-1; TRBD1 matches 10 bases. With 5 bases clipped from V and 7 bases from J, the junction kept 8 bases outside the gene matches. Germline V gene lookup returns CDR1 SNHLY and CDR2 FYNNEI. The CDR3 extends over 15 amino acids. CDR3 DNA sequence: TGTGCCAGCAGTCAGACAGGGGGCGAGTTAAATGAGCAGTTCTTC. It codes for CASSQTGGELNEQFF.

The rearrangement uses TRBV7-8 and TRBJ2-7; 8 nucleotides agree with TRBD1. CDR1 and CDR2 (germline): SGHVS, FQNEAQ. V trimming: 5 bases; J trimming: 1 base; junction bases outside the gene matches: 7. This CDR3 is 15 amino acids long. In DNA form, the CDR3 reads TGTGCCAGCAGCCCGAGACAGGGGCCTTCCTACGAGCAGTACTTC. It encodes CASSPRQGPSYEQYF.

The CDR3 loop reads CASSPTAVRGDTQYF. Written as DNA, the CDR3 is TGTGCCAGCAGCCCGACGGCGGTCCGTGGAGATACGCAGTATTTT. The chain has TRBV7-3 and TRBJ2-3; D not resolved. This CDR3 region has 15 residues. Deletions cut 5 bases from V and 5 bases from J, with 17 bases between. Per germline, CDR1 SGHTA and CDR2 FQGTGA.

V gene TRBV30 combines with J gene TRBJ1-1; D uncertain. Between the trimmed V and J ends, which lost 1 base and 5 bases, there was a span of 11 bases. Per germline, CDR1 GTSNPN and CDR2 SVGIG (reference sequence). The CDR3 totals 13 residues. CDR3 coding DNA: TGTGCCTGGAGTGGTGTATCTGGGACTGAAGCTTTCTTT. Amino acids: CAWSGVSGTEAFF.

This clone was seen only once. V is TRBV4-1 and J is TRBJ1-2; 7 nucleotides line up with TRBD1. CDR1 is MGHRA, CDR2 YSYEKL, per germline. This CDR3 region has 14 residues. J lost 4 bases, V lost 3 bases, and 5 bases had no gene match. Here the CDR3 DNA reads TGCGCCAGCAGCCAGGGGGGACAGTTCTATGGCTACACCTTC. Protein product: CASSQGGQFYGYTF.

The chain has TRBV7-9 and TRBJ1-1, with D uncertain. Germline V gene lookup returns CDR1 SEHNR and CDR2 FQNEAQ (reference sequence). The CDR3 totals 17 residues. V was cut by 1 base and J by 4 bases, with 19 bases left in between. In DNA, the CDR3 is TGTGCCAGCAGCTTAGGAGGGAAGGGTGGATGGGGCACTGAAGCTTTCTTT. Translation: CASSLGGKGGWGTEAFF.

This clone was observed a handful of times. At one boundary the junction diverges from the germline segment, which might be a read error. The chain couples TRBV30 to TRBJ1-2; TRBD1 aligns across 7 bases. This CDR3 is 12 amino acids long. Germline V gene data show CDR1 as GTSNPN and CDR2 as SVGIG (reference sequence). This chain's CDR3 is CAGRDHRGGYTF. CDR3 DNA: TGTGCCGGGAGGGATCACAGGGGTGGCTACACCTTC.

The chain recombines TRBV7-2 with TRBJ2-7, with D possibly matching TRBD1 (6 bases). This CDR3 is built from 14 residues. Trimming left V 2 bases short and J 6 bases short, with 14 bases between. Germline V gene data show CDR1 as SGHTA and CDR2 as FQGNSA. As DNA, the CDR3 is TGTGCCAGCAGCTTATTGACAGGACCCCGCGAGCAGTACTTC. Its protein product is CASSLLTGPREQYF.

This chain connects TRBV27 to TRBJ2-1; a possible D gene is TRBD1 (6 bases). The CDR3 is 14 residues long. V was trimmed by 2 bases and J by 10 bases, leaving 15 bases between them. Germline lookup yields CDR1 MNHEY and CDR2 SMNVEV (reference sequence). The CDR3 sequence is CASSLTGHNREQFF. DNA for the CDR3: TGTGCCAGCAGTTTAACGGGACATAACCGGGAGCAGTTCTTC.

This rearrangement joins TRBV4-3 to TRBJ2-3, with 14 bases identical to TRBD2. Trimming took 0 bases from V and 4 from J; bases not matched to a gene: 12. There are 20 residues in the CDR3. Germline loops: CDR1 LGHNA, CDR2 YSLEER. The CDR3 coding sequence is TGCGCCAGCAGCCAAGATCGGGGACTAGCGGGGGACCCGGGGGCAGATACGCAGTATTTT. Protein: CASSQDRGLAGDPGADTQYF.